Below, 7 T cell receptor beta chains from the same sample are listed, as sequenced in a study of blood T cell repertoires in COVID-19. Clones were sequenced by immunoSEQ multiplex PCR, and TCRdb holds only the in-frame ones, with some missing. Here the sample spans more than 300,000 clones, approximately 89% being singletons. Material: peripheral blood. Receptor source: a woman younger than 45 with COVID-19, enrolled during active disease.

V gene TRBV5-1 combines with J gene TRBJ2-1, with TRBD1 identical over 9 bases. The CDR3 covers 16 residues. From germline, CDR1 is SGHRS and CDR2 YFSETQ. V lost 1 base and J lost 6; bases outside the gene matches: 8. CDR3 coding DNA: TGCGCCAGCAGCTTGAATTTGGGACAGGGACTCAATGAGCAGTTCTTC. Protein: CASSLNLGQGLNEQFF. The full variable domain, with the rest looked up from reference TRBV5-1 and TRBJ2-1, is KAGVTQTPRYLIKTRGQQVTLSCSPISGHRSVSWYQQTPGQGLQFLFEYFSETQRNKGNFPGRFSGRQFSNSRSEMNVSTLELGDSALYLCASSLNLGQGLNEQFFGPGTRLTVL.

The rearrangement uses TRBV6-6 and TRBJ2-3; perhaps TRBD2 as D (5 bases). The V end was cut by 6 bases, the J end by 1 base, with 11 bases between. CDR3 size: 14 residues. CDR1 and CDR2 (germline): MNHNY, SVGAGI (reference sequence). CDR3 coding DNA: TGTGCCAGCAGACGCCTGGGAGGCACAGATACGCAGTATTTT. Encoded protein: CASRRLGGTDTQYF.

On this clone: This specimen includes other DNA sequences encoding the same CDR3. This sequence joins TRBV6-5 and TRBJ1-2, with D possibly being TRBD1 (5 bases). The CDR3 consists of 13 residues. The V and J ends lost 6 bases and 4 bases respectively, with 12 bases between them. The germline gives CDR1 MNHEY, CDR2 SVGAGI. The CDR3, as DNA: TGTGCCAGCAGCCCCGACAGTTTCTATGGCTACACCTTC. Amino acid sequence: CASSPDSFYGYTF.

V is TRBV5-8 and J is TRBJ2-3; D is perhaps TRBD1 (5 bases). Trimming removed 5 bases from V and 2 bases from J, with 15 bases in between. CDR3 length equals 15 residues. Germline loops: CDR1 SGHTS, CDR2 YDEGEE. The CDR3 sequence is CASRSGHLITDTQYF. The CDR3 bases are TGTGCCAGCAGATCCGGACACCTGATCACAGATACGCAGTATTTT.

The chain uses TRBV5-1 and TRBJ1-2; D not resolved. Germline V CDR1 and CDR2: SGHRS, YFSETQ. V was cut by 0 bases and J by 3 bases, with 6 bases left in between. The length of the CDR3 is 13 residues. CDR3 DNA: TGCGCCAGCAGCTTGGACAGATACTATGGCTACACCTTC. Encoded protein: CASSLDRYYGYTF.

V usage is TRBV5-4 and J usage is TRBJ1-1; 7 bases align to TRBD1. Germline trimming cut 4 bases from V and 0 bases from J; bases unmatched to any gene: 6. CDR3 length: 15 residues. Germline-derived CDR1 and CDR2 are SGHNT and YYREEE (reference sequence). CDR3 DNA sequence: TGTGCCAGCAGCAATACACAGGGGATGAACACTGAAGCTTTCTTT. Amino acids: CASSNTQGMNTEAFF.

This clone was seen once. One end of the junction varies from germline; a read error may be responsible. V and J are TRBV6-1 and TRBJ2-3; TRBD1 matches at 9 bases. This CDR3 comprises 17 residues. Germline CDR1 reads MNHNS; CDR2 reads SASEGT. The CDR3 is CASSELGQGVSTDTQYF. CDR3 coding DNA: TGTGCTAGCAGTGAGTTGGGACAGGGCGTGAGCACAGATACGCAGTATTTT.